This TCR beta chain was recorded in a study of OX40 agonist ivuxolimab in advanced cancers. Study background: Partial responses were seen in three patients, one with hepatocellular carcinoma and two with cutaneous melanoma.

Sequencing used immunoSEQ multiplex PCR; TCRdb keeps in-frame clones, though not all of them. Of tens of thousands of clones in the sample, around 92% were seen once. Study-wide results and limits: At doses 0.1 to 3.0 mg/kg, CD4+ and CD8+ clones expanded. In CD8+ T cells, expanded clones were on average more numerous than in CD4+.

As for this clone: No antigen is known for it.

Baseline, cycle 4 day 1, and cycle 7 day 1 were the blood sampling points. Sample: CD4+ or CD8+ T cells sorted from blood, taken in a trial of the OX40 agonist ivuxolimab. The clonotype was recovered from an adult with an advanced solid tumor such as melanoma, head and neck, liver or kidney cancer.

The CDR3 DNA sequence: TGTGCCAGTAGTATAGGAGTCAGGGGGGGGGCCGCGACTGAAGCTTTCTTT. It yields the protein CASSIGVRGGAATEAFF. V gene TRBV19 combines with J gene TRBJ1-1, with 7 bases that match TRBD1. V shed 1 base, J shed 5 bases, and the junction held 13 bases outside the gene matches. This CDR3 has 17 residues. Germline CDR1 is LNHDA and CDR2 is SQIVND (reference sequence).